This passage covers 26 T cell receptor beta chains from one sample sequenced in a study of T cell responses to AZD1222 COVID-19 vaccine. The table came from immunoSEQ multiplex PCR; TCRdb's copy has only in-frame clones and leaves some out. The sample consists of around 92,000 clones, 80% to 90% of them appearing once. The sequencing used peripheral blood, collected on day 0 of AZD1222 vaccination. Source of these receptors: an adult in good health.

This chain joins TRBV30 and TRBJ1-2, with 9 bases identical to TRBD1. The CDR3 loop spans 15 amino acids. V dropped 1 base and J dropped 2; count of bases not matched to a gene: 5. Germline V lookup: CDR1 GTSNPN, CDR2 SVGIG (reference sequence). CDR3 sequence: CAWSAPTGGNYGYTF. CDR3 bases: TGTGCCTGGAGTGCGCCGACAGGGGGGAACTATGGCTACACCTTC.

The chain recombines TRBV6-5 with TRBJ1-2; D gene uncertain. The CDR3 covers 14 residues. V was clipped by 2 bases and J by 6 bases, with 13 bases between them. Germline CDR1 is MNHEY and CDR2 is SVGAGI. The CDR3 loop reads CASSYLAGNHGYTF. The DNA for the CDR3 is TGTGCCAGCAGTTACCTCGCCGGGAATCATGGCTACACCTTC.

The chain carries TRBV6-5 and TRBJ1-2; D may be TRBD1 (5 bases). Between the trimmed V and J ends, which lost 0 bases and 5 bases, there was a span of 16 bases. The CDR3 contains 16 residues. Germline V gene sequence: CDR1 MNHEY, CDR2 SVGAGI. CDR3 protein: CASSYSRGRLLYGYTF. The CDR3 bases are TGTGCCAGCAGTTACTCGCGGGGCAGGCTACTGTATGGCTACACCTTC.

This chain links TRBV7-9 with TRBJ1-6; D is undetermined. The V end lost 1 base, the J end lost 9 bases, and 7 bases lay between the germline ends. The CDR3 has 13 amino acids. Germline CDR1 is SEHNR and CDR2 is FQNEAQ (reference sequence). The CDR3 nucleotides are TGTGCCAGCAGCTTAGACCTGAGTTCACCCCTCCACTTT. Protein: CASSLDLSSPLHF.

V and J are TRBV7-3 and TRBJ2-2; D possibly corresponds to TRBD2 (5 bases). The CDR3 has 14 amino acids. V was clipped by 8 bases and J by 0 bases, with 10 bases between them. From germline, CDR1 is SGHTA and CDR2 FQGTGA. The CDR3 nucleotides read TGTGCCAGCTCCGGACTGGCGAACACCGGGGAGCTGTTTTTT. It encodes CASSGLANTGELFF. Supplemented by reference TRBV7-3 and TRBJ2-2, the full variable domain reads GAGVSQTPSNKVTEKGKYVELRCDPISGHTALYWYRQSLGQGPEFLIYFQGTGAADDSGLPNDRFFAVRPEGSVSTLKIQRTERGDSAVYLCASSGLANTGELFFGEGSRLTVL.

This rearrangement joins TRBV7-2 to TRBJ2-7; D uncertain. CDR1 is SGHTA, CDR2 FQGNSA, per germline. Trimming removed 1 base at V and 5 bases at J, with 9 bases between. The CDR3 is made up of 13 amino acids. CDR3 protein: CASSLGSWNEQYF. CDR3 DNA: TGTGCCAGCAGCTTAGGGTCTTGGAACGAGCAGTACTTC. Full variable domain (remainder filled in from reference TRBV7-2 and TRBJ2-7): GAGVSQSPSNKVTEKGKDVELRCDPISGHTALYWYRQSLGQGLEFLIYFQGNSAPDKSGLPSDRFSAERTGGSVSTLTIQRTQQEDSAVYLCASSLGSWNEQYFGPGTRLTVT.

The V call is TRBV7-2, the J call TRBJ1-1, with D uncertain. The CDR3 has 11 amino acids. V shed 2 bases and J shed 10 bases, with 8 bases lying between them. In germline, CDR1 is SGHTA, CDR2 FQGNSA. The CDR3 region is CASSLYPGAFF. The CDR3 DNA reads TGTGCCAGCAGCTTATACCCCGGAGCTTTCTTT.

The chain uses TRBV7-9 and TRBJ1-1; D unresolved. Germline CDR1 is SEHNR and CDR2 is FQNEAQ (reference sequence). This CDR3 comprises 12 residues. V was pared by 1 base and J by 8 bases, with 8 bases between. CDR3 coding DNA: TGTGCCAGCAGCTTAGGAGCCGCGGAAGCTTTCTTT. It codes for CASSLGAAEAFF.

The chain has TRBV5-1 and TRBJ2-7; maybe TRBD1 (6 bases). Trimming pared 4 bases from V and 7 bases from J, leaving 18 bases between. The V gene's germline CDR1 is SGHRS and CDR2 YFSETQ. This CDR3 contains 14 residues. CDR3: CASSEQGPPDEQYF. CDR3 coding DNA: TGCGCCAGCAGCGAACAGGGTCCCCCGGATGAGCAGTACTTC.

The chain has TRBV12-5 and TRBJ2-3; 14 bases match TRBD2. The CDR3 length is 16 residues. Germline V CDR1 and CDR2: LGHNT, FRNRAP. Unmatched junction bases numbered 4, after V lost 5 bases and J lost 3 bases. This chain's CDR3 is CASGAGLAGGTDTQYF. As DNA, the CDR3 is TGTGCTAGTGGTGCCGGACTAGCGGGAGGAACAGATACGCAGTATTTT.

To note about this clone: Germline is not matched at one junction end, which may reflect a read error. V and J are TRBV7-7 and TRBJ2-5; TRBD2 matches at 8 bases. CDR1 and CDR2 (germline): SSHAT, FNYEAQ (reference sequence). The CDR3 spans 14 residues. CDR3 residues: CASSQGGTSETQYF. CDR3 nucleotides: TGTGCTAGCAGCCAAGGGGGGACTAGTGAGACCCAGTACTTC.

The V and J genes are TRBV3-1 (or the pseudogene TRBV3-2) and TRBJ1-5; a weak D match, TRBD1 (5 bases). Germline V gives CDR1 LGHDT, CDR2 YNNKEL (reference sequence). With 0 bases removed from V and 3 bases from J, the gap between germline ends came to 9 bases. This CDR3 is 15 amino acids long. The CDR3 nucleotides read TGTGCCAGCAGCCAAGATGGGGCTTCCAATCAGCCCCAGCATTTT. This translates into CASSQDGASNQPQHF.

This clone was detected once. The CDR3 coding sequence is TGCAGTGCTAGTCTGGCCCCACGGTGGAGCAATCAGCCCCAGCATTTT. This translates into CSASLAPRWSNQPQHF. This rearrangement joins TRBV20-1 to TRBJ1-5, with D unresolved. CDR1 is DFQATT, CDR2 SNEGSKA, per germline (reference sequence). V was shortened by 3 bases and J by 1 base, with 16 bases between the two germline ends. This CDR3 comprises 16 residues.

This chain links TRBV6-6 with TRBJ1-3; tentative D call: TRBD1 (5 bases). V shed 5 bases and J shed 2 bases, with 19 bases lying between them. Germline CDR1 MNHNY, CDR2 SVGAGI (reference sequence). CDR3 length: 17 amino acids. In DNA, the CDR3 is TGTGCCAGCAGTCCCGAGCAGTTCTACAGGACTGGAAACACCATATATTTT. Its translation: CASSPEQFYRTGNTIYF.

The V gene is TRBV18, the J gene TRBJ2-5; D is possibly TRBD2 (6 bases). The V gene's germline CDR1 is KGHSH and CDR2 LQKENI. Trimming removed 4 bases at V and 2 bases at J, with 8 bases between. The CDR3 is 13 residues long. The CDR3 region has the DNA TGTGCCAGCTCACTCGGGACTCAAGAGACCCAGTACTTC. It yields the protein CASSLGTQETQYF.

This chain links TRBV7-2 with TRBJ1-1; perhaps TRBD1 as D (6 bases). Trimming cost V 6 bases and J 4 bases, with 18 bases left between them. Germline V lookup: CDR1 SGHTA, CDR2 FQGNSA. The CDR3 extends over 15 amino acids. The CDR3 DNA is TGTGCCAGCAGACGTGCCGGGGGCGCCGGCACTGAAGCTTTCTTT. Residues: CASRRAGGAGTEAFF. The variable domain in full, with the rest retrieved from reference TRBV7-2 and TRBJ1-1, is GAGVSQSPSNKVTEKGKDVELRCDPISGHTALYWYRQSLGQGLEFLIYFQGNSAPDKSGLPSDRFSAERTGGSVSTLTIQRTQQEDSAVYLCASRRAGGAGTEAFFGQGTRLTVV.

This clone is a singleton in its sample. This chain uses TRBV7-9 with TRBJ1-3; possibly TRBD1 for D (5 bases). The V end lost 4 bases, the J end lost 1 base, and 11 bases lay between the germline ends. The CDR3 is 15 residues long. CDR1 SEHNR and CDR2 FQNEAQ come from the germline V gene (reference sequence). The CDR3 DNA follows: TGTGCCAGCAGCTCCCAGGGTGGATCTGGAAACACCATATATTTT. It is translated as CASSSQGGSGNTIYF. The full variable domain, with the rest looked up from reference TRBV7-9 and TRBJ1-3, is DTGVSQNPRHKITKRGQNVTFRCDPISEHNRLYWYRQTLGQGPEFLTYFQNEAQLEKSRLLSDRFSAERPKGSFSTLEIQRTEQGDSAMYLCASSSQGGSGNTIYFGEGSWLTVV.

This clone was detected a few times. The chain uses TRBV5-1 and TRBJ1-6; TRBD1 is a possible D gene (6 bases). Trimming shortened V by 1 base and J by 2 bases, and 10 bases separated the two germline ends. CDR3 length: 16 amino acids. Germline V lookup: CDR1 SGHRS, CDR2 YFSETQ. DNA for the CDR3: TGCGCCAGCAGCTTGACAGGGACCACCTATAATTCACCCCTCCACTTT. Amino acids: CASSLTGTTYNSPLHF.

The rearrangement uses TRBV5-1 and TRBJ1-1, with D hard to call. Trimming took off 0 bases at V and 3 bases at J, with 12 bases between the two ends. This CDR3 spans 15 amino acids. Germline CDR1 SGHRS, CDR2 YFSETQ. CDR3 residues: CASSLEQPGDTEAFF. CDR3 in DNA: TGCGCCAGCAGCTTGGAGCAACCCGGGGACACTGAAGCTTTCTTT. Complete variable domain (other parts from reference TRBV5-1 and TRBJ1-1): KAGVTQTPRYLIKTRGQQVTLSCSPISGHRSVSWYQQTPGQGLQFLFEYFSETQRNKGNFPGRFSGRQFSNSRSEMNVSTLELGDSALYLCASSLEQPGDTEAFFGQGTRLTVV.

There are a few counts of this clone. This rearrangement joins TRBV20-1 to TRBJ1-3; unclear D gene. CDR3 length: 19 residues. V shed 3 bases and J shed 0 bases, with 24 bases lying between them. Germline values: CDR1 DFQATT, CDR2 SNEGSKA (reference sequence). CDR3 nucleotide sequence: TGCAGTGCTAGTCCCCCCGGACGGACGTTCCCTTACTCTGGAAACACCATATATTTT. Protein product: CSASPPGRTFPYSGNTIYF.

The V call is TRBV5-1, the J call TRBJ1-1; the match to TRBD1 covers 7 bases. In germline, CDR1 is SGHRS, CDR2 YFSETQ. J lost 4 bases, V lost 4 bases, and 16 bases had no gene match. The CDR3 spans 17 residues. The CDR3, as DNA: TGCGCCAGCAGCCTAACAAATAACAGGGGAGTAGGCACTGAAGCTTTCTTT. It is translated as CASSLTNNRGVGTEAFF.

The J gene is TRBJ1-3, the V gene TRBV5-1; the match to TRBD1 covers 11 bases. This CDR3 has 19 amino acids. The trim removed 4 bases at V and 7 bases at J, leaving 19 bases unmatched. Germline assignment: CDR1 SGHRS and CDR2 YFSETQ. CDR3 protein: CASSPIWDRGSSRSNTIYF. DNA for the CDR3: TGCGCCAGCAGCCCCATATGGGACAGGGGGTCCTCTCGGTCGAACACCATATATTTT. Full variable domain (missing parts from reference TRBV5-1 and TRBJ1-3): KAGVTQTPRYLIKTRGQQVTLSCSPISGHRSVSWYQQTPGQGLQFLFEYFSETQRNKGNFPGRFSGRQFSNSRSEMNVSTLELGDSALYLCASSPIWDRGSSRSNTIYFGEGSWLTVV.

This clone has a single count. V and J are TRBV2 and TRBJ2-5, with D unclear. This CDR3 spans 13 amino acids. Germline CDR1 SNHLY, CDR2 FYNNEI. The V end was cut by 4 bases, the J end by 3 bases, with 9 bases between. As DNA, the CDR3 is TGTGCCAGCAGTGTGGGCCCAGAAGAGACCCAGTACTTC. Residues: CASSVGPEETQYF.

The gene calls are TRBV7-9 and TRBJ2-2, with D possibly being TRBD1 (6 bases). The V end lost 3 bases, the J end lost 6 bases, and 11 bases lay between the germline ends. Germline CDR1 reads SEHNR; CDR2 reads FQNEAQ (reference sequence). The CDR3 contains 14 residues. CDR3 residues: CASSLSGVSGELFF. For the CDR3, the DNA is TGTGCCAGCAGCTTGTCAGGGGTGTCCGGGGAGCTGTTTTTT.

CDR3 protein: CASSLSGTGDEKLFF. The CDR3 DNA reads as TGTGCCAGCAGCCTATCCGGGACAGGGGACGAAAAACTGTTTTTT. The rearrangement uses TRBV28 and TRBJ1-4; 10 bases agree with TRBD1. V gave up 6 bases and J gave up 8 bases; unmatched junction bases: 9. This CDR3 region has 15 residues. The germline V gene encodes CDR1 MDHEN and CDR2 SYDVKM.

The chain uses TRBV28 and TRBJ1-5; tentative D call: TRBD1 (5 bases). Germline V CDR1 and CDR2: MDHEN, SYDVKM. The CDR3 runs to 12 residues. Trimming removed 7 bases from V and 5 bases from J, with 9 bases in between. CDR3 amino acids: CASTRVYQPQHF. As DNA, the CDR3 is TGTGCCAGCACCAGGGTTTATCAGCCCCAGCATTTT.